Sequencing of this TCR beta chain was carried out in a study of siplizumab effects on memory and regulatory T cells. Some clones are missing from TCRdb's copy, which holds only in-frame ones; the method was immunoSEQ multiplex PCR. The repertoire includes about 100,000 clones, around 90% of them detected once, and approximately 2.7% sits in the top ten. The CDR3 sequence is 13 residues long. The germline V gene has CDR1 SQVTM and CDR2 ANQGSEA. V lost 6 bases and J 8 bases, leaving 19 bases between the germline ends. This clone was seen once. Source material: CD4+ T cells sorted from blood. This receptor was obtained from a human donor in good health. Some clones in this sample may be carry-over from other donors' samples. The gene calls are TRBV29-1 and TRBJ1-2; tentatively, D is TRBD1 (5 bases). CDR3 sequence: CSVDPSGVDGYTF. In DNA form, the CDR3 reads TGCAGCGTGGATCCATCGGGGGTTGACGGCTACACCTTC. Together with reference TRBV29-1 and TRBJ1-2, the CDR3 gives the full variable domain: SAVISQKPSRDICQRGTSLTIQCQVDSQVTMMFWYRQQPGQSLTLIATANQGSEATYESGFVIDKFPISRPNLTFSTLTVSNMSPEDSSIYLCSVDPSGVDGYTFGSGTRLTVV.